The text below deals with one T cell receptor beta chain. This record comes from a study of blood T cell repertoires in COVID-19. Study as a whole: The origin of the acute and convalescent COVID-19 samples was the United States, Italy and Spain.

Clones were sequenced by immunoSEQ multiplex PCR, and TCRdb holds only the in-frame ones, with some missing. The sample lists tens of thousands of clones, approximately 84% seen once, with around 9.9% in the top ten. V lost 4 bases to trimming and J lost 6 bases, with 19 bases between them. This CDR3 has 16 residues. Per the germline V gene, CDR1 is SGHRS and CDR2 is YFSETQ. The TCR was taken from a man between 65 and 85 years old with active or convalescent COVID-19. The sample comprised peripheral blood. This rearrangement joins TRBV5-1 to TRBJ1-4; D may be TRBD1 (5 bases). In DNA, the CDR3 is TGCGCCAGCAGCATTCAGCCCCGGGGGTTAGATGAAAAACTGTTTTTT. Translating gives CASSIQPRGLDEKLFF.